The 9 T cell receptor beta chains below all came from one sample that was sequenced in a study of blood T cell repertoires in COVID-19. This table comes from immunoSEQ multiplex PCR, and its TCRdb copy is limited to in-frame clones, with some not included. The top ten hold approximately 10% of the sample, which has about 140,000 clones, approximately 89% seen once. What was sequenced was peripheral blood. These TCRs come from a man aged 60 to 75 with active or convalescent COVID-19.

The V gene is TRBV28, the J gene TRBJ1-3; no clear D. The V end was cut by 2 bases, the J end by 0 bases, with 8 bases between. Germline lookup yields CDR1 MDHEN and CDR2 SYDVKM. This CDR3 contains 15 residues. The CDR3 DNA follows: TGTGCCAGCAGTTTAATGGCAATCTCTGGAAACACCATATATTTT. It codes for CASSLMAISGNTIYF.

The V gene is TRBV27, the J gene TRBJ1-2, with a possible D match to TRBD1 (5 bases). V lost 5 bases to trimming and J lost 10 bases, with 14 bases between them. Germline V lookup: CDR1 MNHEY, CDR2 SMNVEV (reference sequence). CDR3 length equals 12 residues. In DNA, the CDR3 is TGTGCCAGCAGTACGGGACTTGTTGACTACACCTTC. Its translation is CASSTGLVDYTF.

The chain couples TRBV18 to TRBJ2-3; 12 bases are shared with TRBD2. The CDR3 is 19 amino acids. V shed 1 base, J shed 2 bases, and the junction held 10 bases outside the gene matches. CDR1 is KGHSH, CDR2 LQKENI, per germline. The CDR3 loop is CASSPLAPTSGRPTDTQYF. The DNA for the CDR3 is TGTGCCAGCTCACCACTAGCCCCGACTAGCGGGAGACCCACAGATACGCAGTATTTT.

This clone was recorded a few times. J is TRBJ2-3 and V is TRBV7-9, with 11 bases identical to TRBD2. The CDR3 has 15 amino acids. The junction had 1 base not matched to a gene; V was cut back by 3 bases and J by 2 bases. Germline values: CDR1 SEHNR, CDR2 FQNEAQ (reference sequence). CDR3 protein: CASSLTSGNTDTQYF. The CDR3 DNA follows: TGTGCCAGCAGCTTGACTAGCGGGAACACAGATACGCAGTATTTT.

The chain combines TRBV6-1 with TRBJ1-2; unclear D gene. Trimming took 3 bases from V and 0 from J, leaving 14 bases between them. CDR1 and CDR2 (germline): MNHNS, SASEGT. CDR3 size: 16 residues. The CDR3 loop is CASSDPGLTANYGYTF. CDR3 sequence (DNA): TGTGCCAGCAGTGACCCCGGCCTAACAGCTAACTATGGCTACACCTTC.

The table lists this clone with a count of one. The chain is built from TRBV4-3 and TRBJ2-1, with no clear D. This CDR3 is built from 15 residues. The ends were cut back, 2 bases at V and 0 bases at J, with 8 bases in the middle. In germline, CDR1 is LGHNA, CDR2 YSLEER. CDR3 residues: CASSQSTNSYNEQFF. The DNA for the CDR3 is TGCGCCAGCAGCCAATCCACAAACTCCTACAATGAGCAGTTCTTC.

This clone turned up a few times. The chain uses TRBV10-3 and TRBJ2-2, with TRBD1 as a possible D gene (6 bases). Germline V gives CDR1 ENHRY, CDR2 SYGVKD. CDR3 length: 14 residues. The V end was cut by 6 bases, the J end by 2 bases, with 10 bases between. The CDR3 reads CAIRDSPNTGELFF. The CDR3 DNA reads as TGTGCCATCAGGGACAGCCCAAACACCGGGGAGCTGTTTTTT.

This chain connects TRBV29-1 to TRBJ1-3; D is undetermined. Germline-derived CDR1 and CDR2 are SQVTM and ANQGSEA. This CDR3 has 12 residues. The germline V and J ends were trimmed by 7 bases and 2 bases, with 9 bases remaining between them. This CDR3 is CSARETGNTIYF. The CDR3 DNA is TGCAGCGCAAGAGAAACTGGAAACACCATATATTTT.

This sequence joins TRBV19 and TRBJ2-3; TRBD2 matches at 7 bases. Germline loops: CDR1 LNHDA, CDR2 SQIVND (reference sequence). V lost 10 bases to trimming and J lost 12 bases; unmatched junction nucleotides: 19. The CDR3 runs to 14 residues. The CDR3, as DNA: TGTGCCACTCGGACTAGTCTTAGGGAGTCTCCACAGTATTTT. It translates to CATRTSLRESPQYF.